The 10 T cell receptor beta chains in this list originate from one sample, sequenced in a study of human T cells and chemical hapten exposure. MiXCR was run by TCRdb on the RACE reads, yielding one entry per CDR3 protein. The data show some 400,000 distinct CDR3 sequences, nearly 5% seen once. Indicated time point: patch test 1, 2 weeks after DPC sensitization. Treatment in this sample: therapeutic diphenylcyclopropenone sensitization with weekly scalp DPC. Sequencing used whole blood, obtained in connection with sensitization to the hapten diphenylcyclopropenone (DPC). These receptors came from a woman in her 50s with alopecia areata. Some clones in this sample may be carry-over from other donors' samples.

J is TRBJ2-1 and V is TRBV28; 12 bases agree with TRBD1. The germline CDR1 and CDR2 sequences are MDHEN and SYDVKM. With 5 bases clipped from V and 4 bases from J, the junction kept 6 bases outside the gene matches. This CDR3 has 16 amino acids. CDR3 nucleotides: TGTGCCAGCAGTACGCCGGGACAGGGGGCTTACAATGAGCAGTTCTTC. This gives the protein CASSTPGQGAYNEQFF.

This clonotype showed up many times. The chain links TRBV6-5 to TRBJ2-5; a weak D match, TRBD1 (6 bases). Germline V gives CDR1 MNHEY, CDR2 SVGAGI. V gave up 0 bases and J gave up 1 base, with 9 bases separating them. The CDR3 covers 15 residues. The CDR3 region has the DNA TGTGCCAGCAGTTACTCAGGGACAACCCAAGAGACCCAGTACTTC. Translating it yields CASSYSGTTQETQYF.

The sample holds many counts of this clonotype. V is TRBV10-2 and J is TRBJ1-6; 9 bases map to TRBD1. The CDR3 contains 13 residues. The germline gives CDR1 WSHSY, CDR2 SAAADI. V was clipped by 5 bases and J by 7 bases; unmatched bases: 0. CDR3 residues: CASSTGGNSPLHF. CDR3 DNA sequence: TGCGCCAGCAGTACAGGGGGCAATTCACCCCTCCACTTT.

This clonotype was observed at least ten times. V usage is TRBV7-6 and J usage is TRBJ1-5, with D uncertain. The CDR3 totals 15 residues. The germline V and J ends were trimmed by 1 base and 4 bases, with 11 bases remaining between them. Germline assignment: CDR1 SGHVS and CDR2 FNYEAQ. DNA of the CDR3: TGTGCCAGCAGCTTAGGGCCGGGTTCGAATCAGCCCCAGCATTTT. Encoded protein: CASSLGPGSNQPQHF.

The gene calls are TRBV7-9 and TRBJ1-1; D is undetermined. Germline V gene data show CDR1 as SEHNR and CDR2 as FQNEAQ (reference sequence). Trimming left V 1 base short and J 3 bases short, with 15 bases between. The CDR3 consists of 16 residues. In DNA form, the CDR3 reads TGTGCCAGCAGCTTAGGGTTGGCCTGGCGGGACACTGAAGCTTTCTTT. Residues: CASSLGLAWRDTEAFF.

There are many counts of this clonotype. The chain employs TRBV7-2 and TRBJ2-3; D ambiguous. Per the germline V gene, CDR1 is SGHTA and CDR2 is FQGNSA. V lost 5 bases, J lost 0 bases, and 15 bases lay in between. The CDR3 has 16 residues. DNA for the CDR3: TGTGCCAGCAGCCCTGGACGACGTTCTAGCACAGATACGCAGTATTTT. Amino acids: CASSPGRRSSTDTQYF.

Ten or more counts support this clonotype. The chain is built from TRBV6-1 and TRBJ2-5, with 8 bases aligning to TRBD1. This CDR3 comprises 15 residues. Germline values: CDR1 MNHNS, CDR2 SASEGT. The V gene end was trimmed by 1 base and the J gene end by 5 bases; junction bases not matched to a gene: 6. DNA of the CDR3: TGTGCCAGCAGTGAAGGGACAGGGCAGAGGGAGACCCAGTACTTC. This gives the protein CASSEGTGQRETQYF.

This clonotype was observed a few times. This may stem from a read error, because a much larger clone lies one nucleotide away. The J gene is TRBJ1-2, the V gene TRBV5-1; D not certain. Germline V lookup: CDR1 SGHRS, CDR2 YFSETQ. This CDR3 is 13 amino acids long. The DNA for the CDR3 is TGCGCCAGAAGCTCAGGACTTGACTATGGCTACACCTTC. Translating it yields CARSSGLDYGYTF. The entire variable domain, with the rest obtained from reference TRBV5-1 and TRBJ1-2, is as follows: KAGVTQTPRYLIKTRGQQVTLSCSPISGHRSVSWYQQTPGQGLQFLFEYFSETQRNKGNFPGRFSGRQFSNSRSEMNVSTLELGDSALYLCARSSGLDYGYTFGSGTRLTVV.

This clonotype has a handful of counts. CDR3 DNA sequence: TGCAGTGCTAGAGATCAGGGTGCGAGCTCCTATAATTCACCCCTCCACTTT. Encoded protein: CSARDQGASSYNSPLHF. The chain is built from TRBV20-1 and TRBJ1-6; maybe TRBD1 (5 bases). Germline CDR1 reads DFQATT; CDR2 reads SNEGSKA (reference sequence). There are 17 residues in the CDR3. Trimming pared 0 bases from V and 0 bases from J, leaving 12 bases between.

The table lists this clonotype with many counts. This rearrangement joins TRBV7-2 to TRBJ2-3; 7 bases fit TRBD2. There are 14 residues in the CDR3. The germline CDR1 and CDR2 sequences are SGHTA and FQGNSA. Losses at the gene ends were 3 bases for V and 3 bases for J; bases not matched to a gene: 3. CDR3 DNA sequence: TGTGCCAGCAGCTTTGCACTAGCGACAGATACGCAGTATTTT. It is translated as CASSFALATDTQYF.